This TCR beta chain was captured in a study of graft-versus-host responses after intestinal transplantation. Sequenced by immunoSEQ multiplex PCR; TCRdb stores in-frame clones only, minus some. Of 84,000 or so clones in the sample, around 80% were seen once. The CDR3 sequence is 15 residues long. Germline V CDR1 and CDR2: SGHTA, FQGNSA. V lost 6 bases, J lost 1 base, and 5 bases stayed unmatched. As for this clone: As yet, its antigen is unknown.

Study-wide points: Within allografts, high graft-versus-host to host-versus-graft clonal ratios were seen among patients with graft-donor T cell macrochimerism. Recipient marrow contained GvH clones, some of which appeared first in ileum or blood.

The clonotype originates from a human donor who received an intestinal transplant. V usage is TRBV7-2 and J usage is TRBJ2-5; 10 bases are a match to TRBD2. Sequenced material: unstimulated CD4+ T cells sorted from spleen or lymph node cells, taken before intestinal transplant. The CDR3 reads CASRKRTSGQETQYF. Written as DNA, the CDR3 is TGTGCCAGCAGGAAAAGGACTAGCGGCCAAGAGACCCAGTACTTC.